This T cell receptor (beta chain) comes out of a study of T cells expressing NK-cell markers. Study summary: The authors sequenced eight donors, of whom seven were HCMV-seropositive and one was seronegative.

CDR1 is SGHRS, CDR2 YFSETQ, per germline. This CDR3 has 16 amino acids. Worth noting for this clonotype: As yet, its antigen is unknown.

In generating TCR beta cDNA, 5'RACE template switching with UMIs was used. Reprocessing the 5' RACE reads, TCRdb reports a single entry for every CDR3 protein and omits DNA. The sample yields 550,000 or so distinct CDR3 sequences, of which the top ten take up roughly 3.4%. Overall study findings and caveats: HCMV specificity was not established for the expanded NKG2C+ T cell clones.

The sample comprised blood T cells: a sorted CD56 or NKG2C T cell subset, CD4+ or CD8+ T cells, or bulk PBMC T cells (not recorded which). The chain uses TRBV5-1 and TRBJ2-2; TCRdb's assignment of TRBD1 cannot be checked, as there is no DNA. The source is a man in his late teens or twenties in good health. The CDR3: CASSLTGGEGTGELFF.